Shown below are 6 T cell receptor beta chains from a single sample sequenced in a study of shared clonotypes between healthy human individuals. The method was immunoSEQ multiplex PCR; TCRdb's version includes in-frame clones alone and lacks a portion of them. The sample lists about 980,000 clones; approximately 80% were seen once. The sequenced sample was memory CD4+ T cells sorted from blood. Subset here: CD45RA-negative fraction. The receptor source for this set is a man between 18 and 35 years old in good health.

This rearrangement joins TRBV7-2 to TRBJ2-5; TRBD1 aligns across 7 bases. V was clipped by 5 bases and J by 7 bases; unmatched bases: 4. The CDR3 contains 12 residues. Germline V gives CDR1 SGHTA, CDR2 FQGNSA. CDR3 in DNA: TGTGCCAGCAGCAGGGACAGCGGGACCCAGTACTTC. Encoded protein: CASSRDSGTQYF.

The chain couples TRBV5-1 to TRBJ2-2, with TRBD2 as a possible D gene (5 bases). CDR1 SGHRS and CDR2 YFSETQ come from the germline V gene. Trimming cost V 5 bases and J 1 base, with 15 bases left between them. The CDR3 runs to 16 residues. The CDR3 protein is CASRPELVRNTGELFF. DNA of the CDR3: TGCGCCAGCAGGCCTGAACTAGTGCGGAACACCGGGGAGCTGTTTTTT.

The chain is built from TRBV28 and TRBJ2-3, with 9 bases that match TRBD1. V dropped 8 bases and J dropped 6; count of bases not matched to a gene: 6. CDR1 is MDHEN and CDR2 is SYDVKM in the germline V gene. This CDR3 has 13 residues. CDR3 nucleotide sequence: TGTGCCAGCCTATACAGGGGGCGGGATACGCAGTATTTT. This encodes CASLYRGRDTQYF.

The V gene is TRBV11-2, the J gene TRBJ1-2; D unclear. CDR1 is SGHAT, CDR2 FQNNGV, per germline. This CDR3 contains 15 residues. V shed 5 bases and J shed 4 bases, with 17 bases lying between them. For the CDR3, the DNA is TGTGCCAGCAGCGAACCAGAGGTAGGAAGCTATGGCTACACCTTC. It specifies CASSEPEVGSYGYTF.

This chain links TRBV2 with TRBJ2-1, with a possible D match to TRBD1 (6 bases). Deletions cut 6 bases from V and 0 bases from J, with 12 bases between. Per germline, CDR1 SNHLY and CDR2 FYNNEI. The CDR3 contains 15 residues. The CDR3, as DNA: TGTGCCAGCAGCCAGGGGCTGAGCTCCTACAATGAGCAGTTCTTC. Its protein product is CASSQGLSSYNEQFF.

The genes are TRBV15 and TRBJ1-2; D might be TRBD1 (6 bases). Per germline, CDR1 LNHNV and CDR2 YYDKDF (reference sequence). V was pared by 4 bases and J by 4 bases, with 13 bases between. The CDR3 runs to 14 residues. The CDR3 sequence: CATSKEGGGYGYTF. The CDR3 nucleotides read TGTGCCACCAGCAAAGAGGGGGGAGGCTATGGCTACACCTTC. Looking up the rest from reference TRBV15 and TRBJ1-2 gives the full variable domain: DAMVIQNPRYQVTQFGKPVTLSCSQTLNHNVMYWYQQKSSQAPKLLFHYYDKDFNNEADTPDNFQSRRPNTSFCFLDIRSPGLGDTAMYLCATSKEGGGYGYTFGSGTRLTVV.